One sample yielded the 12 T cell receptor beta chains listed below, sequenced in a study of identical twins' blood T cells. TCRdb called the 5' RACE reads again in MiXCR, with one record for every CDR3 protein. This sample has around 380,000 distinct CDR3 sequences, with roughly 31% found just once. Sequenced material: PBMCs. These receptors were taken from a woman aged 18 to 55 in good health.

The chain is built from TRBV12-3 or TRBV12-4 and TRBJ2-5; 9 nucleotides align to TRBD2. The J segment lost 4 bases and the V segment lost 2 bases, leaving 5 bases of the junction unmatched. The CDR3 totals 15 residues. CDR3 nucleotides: TGTGCCAGCAGTTTAAACCTAGCGGGAACAGAGACCCAGTACTTC. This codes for CASSLNLAGTETQYF.

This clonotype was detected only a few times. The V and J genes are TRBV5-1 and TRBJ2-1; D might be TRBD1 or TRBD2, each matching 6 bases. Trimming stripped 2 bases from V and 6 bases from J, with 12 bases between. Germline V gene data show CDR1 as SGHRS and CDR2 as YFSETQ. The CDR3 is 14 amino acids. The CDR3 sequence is CASSFGGGSNEQFF. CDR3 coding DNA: TGCGCCAGCAGCTTCGGAGGGGGGAGCAATGAGCAGTTCTTC.

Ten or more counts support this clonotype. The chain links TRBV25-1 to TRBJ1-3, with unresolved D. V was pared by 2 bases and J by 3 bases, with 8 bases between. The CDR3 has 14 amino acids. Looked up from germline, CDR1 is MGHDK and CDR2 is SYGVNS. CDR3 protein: CASSELLFGNTIYF. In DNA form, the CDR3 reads TGTGCCAGCAGTGAACTACTTTTTGGAAACACCATATATTTT.

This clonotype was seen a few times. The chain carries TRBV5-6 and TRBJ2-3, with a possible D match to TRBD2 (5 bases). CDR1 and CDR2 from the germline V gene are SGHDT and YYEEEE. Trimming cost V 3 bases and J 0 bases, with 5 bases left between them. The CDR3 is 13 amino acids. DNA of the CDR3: TGTGCCAGCAGCTGGACTAGCACAGATACGCAGTATTTT. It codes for CASSWTSTDTQYF. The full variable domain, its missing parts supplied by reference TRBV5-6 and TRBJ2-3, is DAGVTQSPTHLIKTRGQQVTLRCSPKSGHDTVSWYQQALGQGPQFIFQYYEEEERQRGNFPDRFSGHQFPNYSSELNVNALLLGDSALYLCASSWTSTDTQYFGPGTRLTVL.

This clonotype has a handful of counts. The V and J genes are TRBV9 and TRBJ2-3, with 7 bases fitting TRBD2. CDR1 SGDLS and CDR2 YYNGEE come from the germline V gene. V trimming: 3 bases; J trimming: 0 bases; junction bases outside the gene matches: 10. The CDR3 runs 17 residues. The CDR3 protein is CASSDPTSATSTDTQYF. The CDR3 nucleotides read TGTGCCAGCAGCGACCCAACTAGCGCGACTAGCACAGATACGCAGTATTTT.

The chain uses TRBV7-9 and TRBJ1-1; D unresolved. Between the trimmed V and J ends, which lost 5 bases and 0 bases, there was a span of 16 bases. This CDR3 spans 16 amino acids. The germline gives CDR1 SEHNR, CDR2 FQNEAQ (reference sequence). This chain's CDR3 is CASSLGRRIVNTEAFF. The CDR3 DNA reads TGTGCCAGCAGCCTAGGACGGAGGATCGTGAACACTGAAGCTTTCTTT.

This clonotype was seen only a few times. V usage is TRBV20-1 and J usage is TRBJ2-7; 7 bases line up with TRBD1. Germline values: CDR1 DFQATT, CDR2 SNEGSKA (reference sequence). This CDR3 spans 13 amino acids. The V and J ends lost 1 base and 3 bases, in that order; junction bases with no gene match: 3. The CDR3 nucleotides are TGCAGTGCTAGAGCAGGGGGAATCTACGAGCAGTACTTC. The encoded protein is CSARAGGIYEQYF.

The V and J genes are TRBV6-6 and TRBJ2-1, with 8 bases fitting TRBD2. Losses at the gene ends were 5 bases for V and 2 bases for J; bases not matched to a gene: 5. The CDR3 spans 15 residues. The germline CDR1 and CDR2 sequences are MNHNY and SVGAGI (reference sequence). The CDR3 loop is CASSPSGSAYNEQFF. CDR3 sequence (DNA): TGTGCCAGCAGTCCCAGCGGGAGTGCCTACAATGAGCAGTTCTTC.

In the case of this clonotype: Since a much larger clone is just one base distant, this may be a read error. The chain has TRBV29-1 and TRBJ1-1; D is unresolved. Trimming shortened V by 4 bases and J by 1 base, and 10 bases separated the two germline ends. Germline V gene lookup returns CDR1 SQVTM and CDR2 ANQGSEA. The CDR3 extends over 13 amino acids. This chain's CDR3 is CSVGGRQNTEAFF. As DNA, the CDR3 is TGCAGCGTTGGTGGCAGACAGAACACTGAAGCTTTCTTT.

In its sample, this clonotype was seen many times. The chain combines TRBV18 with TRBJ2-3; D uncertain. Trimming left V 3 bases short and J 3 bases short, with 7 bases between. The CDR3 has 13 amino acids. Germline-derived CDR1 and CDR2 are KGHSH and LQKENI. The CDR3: CASSPRQTDTQYF. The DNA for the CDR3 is TGTGCCAGCTCACCCCGACAAACAGATACGCAGTATTTT.

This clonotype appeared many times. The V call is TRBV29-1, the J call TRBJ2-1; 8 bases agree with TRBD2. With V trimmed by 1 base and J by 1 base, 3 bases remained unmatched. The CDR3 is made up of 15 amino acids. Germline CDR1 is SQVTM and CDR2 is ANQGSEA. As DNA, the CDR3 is TGCAGCGTTGAAGCCAGACTAGCGTCCTACAATGAGCAGTTCTTC. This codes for CSVEARLASYNEQFF.

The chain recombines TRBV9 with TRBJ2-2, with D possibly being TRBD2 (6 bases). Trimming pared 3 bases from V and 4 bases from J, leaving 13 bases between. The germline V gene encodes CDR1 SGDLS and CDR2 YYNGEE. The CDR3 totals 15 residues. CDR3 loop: CASSARSGGTGELFF. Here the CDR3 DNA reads TGTGCCAGCAGCGCCCGCTCCGGGGGCACCGGGGAGCTGTTTTTT.